Listed below are T cell receptor beta chains from one sample, sequenced in a study of blood T cell repertoires in COVID-19. Sequenced by immunoSEQ multiplex PCR; TCRdb stores in-frame clones only, minus some. This table has hundreds of thousands of clones, roughly nine tenths appearing once. The specimen was peripheral blood. All receptors derive from a man aged 18 to 35 with active or convalescent COVID-19. Both conserved end residues are part of each CDR3. The D gene is left open where the match is weak. Not all rows give a size; the values are once, few, many and, for expanded clones, a class.

v_gene	abundance	j_gene	d_gene	len	CDR3aa	CDR3nt
TRBV4-1	.	TRBJ1-2	TRBD1	15	CASSAGDRDNYGYTF	TGCGCCAGCAGCGCGGGGGACAGGGACAACTATGGCTACACCTTC
TRBV7-9	.	TRBJ2-5	TRBD2	17	CASSLGLAVEYQETQYF	TGTGCCAGCAGCTTAGGACTAGCGGTTGAGTACCAAGAGACCCAGTACTTC
TRBV28	.	TRBJ2-2	TRBD1	16	CASRPGRQGRFWELFF	TGTGCCAGCAGGCCAGGAAGACAGGGTCGGTTCTGGGAGCTGTTTTTT
TRBV19	.	TRBJ2-5	TRBD1	20	CASSKIGQGAGARHQETQYF	TGTGCCAGTAGTAAAATCGGACAGGGGGCCGGGGCAAGGCACCAAGAGACCCAGTACTTC
TRBV28	.	TRBJ1-1	.	14	CASNLITLNTEAFF	TGTGCCAGCAATCTGATTACACTGAACACTGAAGCTTTCTTT
TRBV24-1	.	TRBJ2-2	TRBD2	17	CATSDLGTNPNTGELFF	TGTGCCACCAGTGATTTAGGGACTAACCCGAACACCGGGGAGCTGTTTTTT
TRBV28	.	TRBJ1-1	.	15	CASSPLRLRGTEAFF	TGTGCCAGCAGTCCCCTAAGACTCAGGGGAACTGAAGCTTTCTTT
TRBV7-2	.	TRBJ2-5	.	14	CASSSFLSQETQYF	TGTGCCAGCAGCTCCTTTCTATCACAAGAGACCCAGTACTTC
TRBV28	.	TRBJ1-2	TRBD1	17	CASSSEMDRAPNYGYTF	TGTGCCAGCAGTTCTGAAATGGACAGGGCACCTAACTATGGCTACACCTTC
TRBV7-2	.	TRBJ1-2	.	13	CASRFTGTYGYTF	TGTGCCAGCAGATTCACAGGGACCTATGGCTACACCTTC
TRBV7-2	once	TRBJ2-5	TRBD2	17	CASSLGVQRGAQETQYF	TGTGCCAGCAGCTTAGGGGTACAGCGGGGGGCCCAAGAGACCCAGTACTTC
TRBV4-1	.	TRBJ2-5	.	13	CASSQVDQETQYF	TGCGCCAGCAGCCAAGTAGACCAAGAGACCCAGTACTTC
TRBV27	.	TRBJ2-1	TRBD2	17	CASRPTYVLAGNNEQFF	TGTGCCAGCAGACCCACATACGTCCTAGCGGGAAACAATGAGCAGTTCTTC
TRBV7-8	.	TRBJ2-5	.	16	CASSFGGTGAQETQYF	TGTGCCAGCAGCTTCGGGGGCACAGGGGCCCAAGAGACCCAGTACTTC
TRBV28	.	TRBJ2-7	TRBD2	15	CASSFTGWTSGEQYF	TGTGCCAGCAGTTTCACGGGGTGGACTAGCGGGGAGCAGTACTTC
TRBV28	once	TRBJ1-6	.	17	CASSQPGGEMYNSPLHF	TGTGCCAGCAGTCAACCGGGGGGCGAGATGTATAATTCACCCCTCCACTTT
TRBV19	.	TRBJ1-5	TRBD1	16	CASTLRVTGGNQPQHF	TGTGCCAGTACCCTTCGGGTGACAGGGGGCAATCAGCCCCAGCATTTT
TRBV28	.	TRBJ1-2	.	14	CASSSTSQRYGYTF	TGTGCCAGCAGTTCCACTAGCCAACGCTATGGCTACACCTTC
TRBV7-2	.	TRBJ1-5	.	13	CASSLGYGQPQHF	TGTGCCAGCAGCTTAGGTTACGGTCAGCCCCAGCATTTT
TRBV2	.	TRBJ2-1	.	15	CASSFSVRTTNEQFF	TGTGCCAGCAGCTTCAGTGTCAGGACAACCAATGAGCAGTTCTTC
TRBV11-3	.	TRBJ2-7	.	14	CASSSGGGSYEQYF	TGTGCCAGCAGCTCGGGTGGCGGATCCTACGAGCAGTACTTC
TRBV12-3/TRBV12-4	once	TRBJ2-7	.	13	CASSEDISYEQYF	TGTGCCAGCAGTGAGGACATCTCCTACGAGCAGTACTTC
TRBV7-2	.	TRBJ2-7	TRBD2	19	CASSPRGYRVGGLAGEQYF	TGTGCCAGCAGCCCACGGGGGTATCGGGTGGGGGGACTAGCTGGCGAGCAGTACTTC
TRBV6-2/TRBV6-3	.	TRBJ1-5	TRBD1	17	CASSYSKGQGYDQPQHF	TGTGCCAGCAGTTACTCGAAGGGACAGGGGTACGATCAGCCCCAGCATTTT
TRBV28	.	TRBJ2-7	TRBD2	13	CASGLADSYEQYF	TGTGCCAGTGGGCTAGCGGACTCCTACGAGCAGTACTTC
TRBV2	.	TRBJ1-1	.	15	CASSGWGLGNTEAFF	TGTGCCAGCAGTGGATGGGGGCTGGGGAACACTGAAGCTTTCTTT
TRBV9	.	TRBJ1-1	TRBD1	15	CASSVGHRGDTEAFF	TGTGCCAGCAGCGTAGGTCACAGGGGAGACACTGAAGCTTTCTTT
TRBV19	once	TRBJ2-7	TRBD1	13	CASSRGQSYEQYF	TGTGCCAGTAGCCGGGGACAGAGCTACGAGCAGTACTTC
TRBV4-1	.	TRBJ2-2	TRBD2	18	CASSHPRARGRHTGELFF	TGCGCCAGCAGCCACCCCCGGGCGCGGGGGAGACACACCGGGGAGCTGTTTTTT
TRBV19	.	TRBJ2-7	.	14	CASSIERTGYEQYF	TGTGCCAGTAGTATTGAGCGTACAGGATACGAGCAGTACTTC
TRBV6-5	.	TRBJ2-2	TRBD1	14	CASSFAQGAGELFF	TGTGCCAGCAGCTTCGCACAGGGGGCCGGGGAGCTGTTTTTT
TRBV6-4	.	TRBJ1-5	.	17	CASTPEARSRYNQPQHF	TGTGCCAGCACCCCGGAGGCCCGTTCACGGTACAATCAGCCCCAGCATTTT
TRBV29-1	.	TRBJ1-1	.	12	CSVVGTSPQAFF	TGCAGCGTTGTCGGGACATCCCCCCAAGCTTTCTTT
TRBV2	.	TRBJ2-5	.	15	CASQSGETPRETQYF	TGTGCCAGCCAGTCCGGAGAAACTCCACGGGAGACCCAGTACTTC
TRBV14	.	TRBJ1-2	.	13	CASSQGAHRGYTF	TGTGCCAGCAGCCAAGGAGCACACAGGGGCTACACCTTC
TRBV10-2	.	TRBJ1-5	TRBD1	14	CASRARGQQGPQHF	TGCGCCAGCAGAGCGCGGGGACAGCAGGGGCCCCAGCATTTT
TRBV19	.	TRBJ2-3	TRBD2	16	CASSLSGTSVTDTQYF	TGTGCCAGTAGTCTCTCCGGGACTAGCGTCACAGATACGCAGTATTTT
TRBV7-2	once	TRBJ1-1	TRBD1	16	CASSRDRVYGNTEAFF	TGTGCCAGCAGCCGTGACAGGGTCTACGGGAACACTGAAGCTTTCTTT
TRBV11-2	.	TRBJ1-2	.	10	CASSQNGYTF	TGTGCCAGCAGCCAAAATGGCTACACCTTC
TRBV5-4	.	TRBJ2-7	TRBD2	13	CASSSGTSYEQYF	TGTGCCAGCAGCTCGGGGACTAGCTACGAGCAGTACTTC
TRBV9	.	TRBJ2-2	TRBD2	14	CASSVGSGTGELFF	TGTGCCAGCAGCGTAGGTAGCGGGACTGGGGAGCTGTTTTTT
TRBV5-1	.	TRBJ2-1	TRBD2	18	CASSSAYTSAETYNEQFF	TGCGCCAGCAGCTCAGCATATACTAGCGCCGAAACCTACAATGAGCAGTTCTTC
TRBV14	.	TRBJ2-1	.	16	CASSQEIWQDINEQFF	TGTGCCAGCAGCCAAGAGATCTGGCAGGATATCAATGAGCAGTTCTTC
TRBV5-5	once	TRBJ1-6	.	15	CASSWTDTLNSPLHF	TGTGCCAGCAGCTGGACAGACACCCTTAATTCACCCCTCCACTTT
TRBV15	.	TRBJ2-7	TRBD1	16	CATSRDIPGQGGEQYF	TGTGCCACCAGCAGAGATATTCCGGGACAGGGGGGCGAGCAGTACTTC
TRBV18	.	TRBJ1-3	.	16	CASSPDSNYSGNTIYF	TGTGCCAGCTCACCAGACAGTAACTACTCTGGAAACACCATATATTTT